One and the same sample provided the 10 T cell receptor beta chains below, sequenced in a study of T cells after yellow fever vaccination. From the 5' RACE reads, TCRdb called clonotypes with MiXCR, one entry per CDR3 protein. The sample lists a few hundred thousand distinct CDR3 sequences; roughly 7% were seen once. Source: PBMCs, taken about 49 days after the first yellow fever vaccination. Receptors originate from a man between 18 and 29 years old who received the YFV17D yellow fever vaccine.

This chain links TRBV6-1 with TRBJ1-5; D gene ambiguous. With 6 bases removed from V and 5 bases from J, the gap between germline ends came to 8 bases. The germline V gene encodes CDR1 MNHNS and CDR2 SASEGT. The CDR3 totals 12 residues. As DNA, the CDR3 is TGTGCCAGCAGCGTCCTCGATCAGCCCCAGCATTTT. This sequence encodes CASSVLDQPQHF.

In its sample, this clonotype was seen a few times. The V call is TRBV27, the J call TRBJ1-4; tentatively, D is TRBD1 (6 bases). The ends were cut back, 5 bases at V and 4 bases at J, with 20 bases in the middle. Per the germline V gene, CDR1 is MNHEY and CDR2 is SMNVEV (reference sequence). The CDR3 totals 17 residues. CDR3 nucleotide sequence: TGTGCCAGCAGTGCCGGACAGCCACTCCGCTATAATGAAAAACTGTTTTTT. It codes for CASSAGQPLRYNEKLFF.

This clonotype has a handful of counts. This chain uses TRBV7-2 with TRBJ2-2, with a tentative D call TRBD1 (6 bases). The CDR3 consists of 16 residues. The V gene lost 3 bases and the J gene lost 0 bases, with 11 bases spanning the gap. Germline V CDR1 and CDR2: SGHTA, FQGNSA. CDR3 protein: CASSFTGTPNTGELFF. The CDR3 region has the DNA TGTGCCAGCAGCTTCACCGGGACACCGAACACCGGGGAGCTGTTTTTT. The full variable domain, rest sourced from reference TRBV7-2 and TRBJ2-2, is GAGVSQSPSNKVTEKGKDVELRCDPISGHTALYWYRQSLGQGLEFLIYFQGNSAPDKSGLPSDRFSAERTGGSVSTLTIQRTQQEDSAVYLCASSFTGTPNTGELFFGEGSRLTVL.

The table lists this clonotype with a few counts. As DNA, the CDR3 is TGTGCCAGCATCCAAGGTCAGGATTCTCCCGTGGGGACCCAGTACTTC. Protein product: CASIQGQDSPVGTQYF. The genes are TRBV5-4 and TRBJ2-5; D uncertain. Trimming shortened V by 6 bases and J by 7 bases, and 25 bases separated the two germline ends. Germline CDR1 is SGHNT and CDR2 is YYREEE (reference sequence). This CDR3 is 16 amino acids long. The entire variable domain, with the rest obtained from reference TRBV5-4 and TRBJ2-5, is as follows: ETGVTQSPTHLIKTRGQQVTLRCSSQSGHNTVSWYQQALGQGPQFIFQYYREEENGRGNFPPRFSGLQFPNYSSELNVNALELDDSALYLCASIQGQDSPVGTQYFGPGTRLLVL.

This clonotype was picked up many times. The chain combines TRBV12-3 or TRBV12-4 with TRBJ2-4, with a weak D call TRBD2 (5 bases). CDR3 length equals 14 residues. Deletions cut 2 bases from V and 8 bases from J, with 13 bases between. CDR3 coding DNA: TGTGCCAGCAGTTTATCGGGGTTGGACTACATTCAGTACTTC. Protein product: CASSLSGLDYIQYF.

This clonotype occurred many times. The gene calls are TRBV7-9 and TRBJ2-5; 11 nucleotides align to TRBD1. V gave up 5 bases and J gave up 5 bases; unmatched junction bases: 4. This CDR3 region has 14 residues. The germline V gene has CDR1 SEHNR and CDR2 FQNEAQ (reference sequence). CDR3 in amino acids: CASSRTGGRETQYF. CDR3 nucleotide sequence: TGTGCCAGCAGCCGGACAGGGGGCAGGGAGACCCAGTACTTC.

This rearrangement joins TRBV6-6 to TRBJ2-4; tentatively, D is TRBD1 or TRBD2 (5 bases each). The CDR3 is 10 residues long. V dropped 6 bases and J dropped 15 bases, with 12 bases sitting between them. From germline, CDR1 is MNHNY and CDR2 SVGAGI (reference sequence). The CDR3 reads CASRGVGLYF. CDR3 nucleotides: TGTGCCAGCAGGGGGGTAGGTTTGTACTTC.

There are a few counts of this clonotype. The chain joins TRBV15 to TRBJ1-2; weak D call: TRBD1 (5 bases). This CDR3 has 15 amino acids. Germline CDR1 is LNHNV and CDR2 is YYDKDF (reference sequence). V shed 0 bases and J shed 4 bases, with 12 bases lying between them. The CDR3 DNA reads TGTGCCACCAGCAGAGATACTCGGGGGATCTATGGCTACACCTTC. It translates to CATSRDTRGIYGYTF.

This clonotype was counted only a few times. J is TRBJ1-4 and V is TRBV18; TRBD1 aligns across 9 bases. The CDR3 runs to 15 residues. The J segment lost 7 bases and the V segment lost 6 bases, leaving 9 bases of the junction unmatched. Germline V CDR1 and CDR2: KGHSH, LQKENI. DNA for the CDR3: TGTGCCAGCTCTCCTGGTAGGACAGGGGCTGAAAAACTGTTTTTT. This codes for CASSPGRTGAEKLFF. Together with reference TRBV18 and TRBJ1-4, the CDR3 gives the full variable domain: NAGVMQNPRHLVRRRGQEARLRCSPMKGHSHVYWYRQLPEEGLKFMVYLQKENIIDESGMPKERFSAEFPKEGPSILRIQQVVRGDSAAYFCASSPGRTGAEKLFFGSGTQLSVL.

This chain joins TRBV9 and TRBJ2-5; D is perhaps TRBD1 (6 bases). The germline CDR1 and CDR2 sequences are SGDLS and YYNGEE. The CDR3 covers 14 residues. Trimming removed 4 bases at V and 4 bases at J, with 14 bases between. For the CDR3, the DNA is TGTGCCAGCAGCCCATCGAGGGGGAGAGAGACCCAGTACTTC. It translates to CASSPSRGRETQYF.